Below, one T cell receptor beta chain is given with its context. The target of this receptor is not known. Per-base quality was not reported, and no clone a single base away is much larger than it. This sample was included in a study of T cell responses to AZD1222 COVID-19 vaccine (dated by TCRdb to about 2021). For the study in its entirety: Because spike-specific TCR depth and breadth did not differ between the two schedules, AZD1222 recipients who got a second dose at roughly 4 weeks were pooled with those who got a second dose at roughly 12 weeks. A total of about 230 trial participants underwent TCR sequencing, of whom approximately 210 received two doses of AZD1222 and some 25 received two doses of the MenACWY control vaccine. Trial participants were enrolled into age subgroups of 18-55, 56-69 and 70-plus years, which contained roughly 150, 30 and 60 TCR-sequenced participants, respectively. Summary of the overall study and its limitations: Conclusions about previously exposed vaccinees are limited because only six or seven AZD1222 recipients were SARS-CoV-2 seropositive at baseline. The whole spike protein was spanned by vaccine-associated CD4 TCRs, and dominant responses were seen in regions 160-218 and 743-854. In the small 56-69-year group, the increase in depth fell short of significance, most likely because of low power. Most participants were white British and females outnumbered males, and the authors suggested that clonal diversity may have been underestimated. Nearly half of unique spike-specific TCRs reportedly recognized epitopes outside regions mutated in the B.1.351 and B.1.1.7 variants. Because no day 14 peak-response samples were available, repertoires were characterized only after the peak T cell response. A significant rise in spike-specific TCR breadth and depth was observed after two AZD1222 doses relative to day 0 and relative to MenACWY recipients.

The germline V and J ends show losses of 5 bases and 3 bases respectively, and no gene match explains 8 bases of the junction. According to the germline V gene, CDR1 reads SGDLS and CDR2 reads YYNGEE. Reading from cysteine to phenylalanine, the CDR3 counts 15 amino acids. Just the 45-base CDR3 DNA is kept, in frame starting at base 1. The CDR3 regions of human TCRbeta chains were analyzed by immunosequencing. For the original study's pipeline: Repertoire TCRs were matched against a reference library of SARS-CoV-2-specific TCRs generated with the MIRA antigen-specificity platform. Breadth meant the fraction of unique TCRs that were SARS-CoV-2-associated, whereas depth meant the fraction of total T cells that were SARS-CoV-2-associated. Using the MIRA data, each spike-specific TCR was mapped to the spike region that the TCR reacts to and placed in a CD4 or CD8 class. Log10-transformed breadth and depth values were compared by one-way ANOVA with Sidak's multiple comparisons tests. TCRdb's version of the immuneACCESS table is confined to in-frame rearrangements and falls short of the full clone set. An unresolved V gene accounts for under half of the shortfall where checked; the remainder is of unknown origin. That table gives V, J and clone size, and the DNA gave D and trimming. The sample table contains 150,000 to 200,000 clones; only one count was recorded for around 94% of them. The ten largest make up approximately 0.58% of the sample.

This sample's time point label indicates: baseline before first vaccination. Vaccinee samples were obtained from the UK trials COV001 and COV002, which included a single-blind randomized controlled phase 2/3 trial of AZD1222 (ChAdOx1 nCoV-19) in healthy adults. For TCRbeta chain sequencing, PBMC samples from trial participants were taken at day 0 and at day 28 after the second dose. This TCR came from an adult in good health. Here the chain combines TRBV9 and TRBJ1-2; 9 central nucleotides agree with TRBD1. The sample consisted of peripheral blood, taken on day 0 of AZD1222 vaccination. The nucleotides read TGTGCCAGCAGAGCCGGGGACAGGGTAGACTATGGCTACACCTTC. Translated, it reads CASRAGDRVDYGYTF. Here the CDR3 is joined to the reference TRBV9 and TRBJ1-2 genes, and the full variable domain is: DSGVTQTPKHLITATGQRVTLRCSPRSGDLSVYWYQQSLDQGLQFLIQYYNGEERAKGNILERFSAQQFPDLHSELNLSSLELGDSALYFCASRAGDRVDYGYTFGSGTRLTVV.